This TCR beta chain was profiled in a study of blood T cells in healthy people across ages. This CDR3 has 15 amino acids. Deletions cut 6 bases from V and 2 bases from J, with 16 bases between. Germline CDR1 is SGHTA and CDR2 is FQGNSA. For the second PCR, which ran for roughly 7 to 11 cycles, a sample-barcoded 5' primer and a J-beta primer mix were used. TCRdb re-called the 5' RACE reads with MiXCR, one entry per CDR3 protein. Here the sample spans some 670,000 distinct CDR3 sequences, 40% to 65% being singletons. The chain links TRBV7-2 to TRBJ2-5; D might be TRBD1 or TRBD2, each matching 6 bases. Sequenced material: blood. This TCR came from an elderly woman in good health. This chain's CDR3 is CASRTGGGQQETQYF. In DNA, the CDR3 is TGTGCCAGCAGGACCGGGGGAGGACAGCAAGAGACCCAGTACTTC.